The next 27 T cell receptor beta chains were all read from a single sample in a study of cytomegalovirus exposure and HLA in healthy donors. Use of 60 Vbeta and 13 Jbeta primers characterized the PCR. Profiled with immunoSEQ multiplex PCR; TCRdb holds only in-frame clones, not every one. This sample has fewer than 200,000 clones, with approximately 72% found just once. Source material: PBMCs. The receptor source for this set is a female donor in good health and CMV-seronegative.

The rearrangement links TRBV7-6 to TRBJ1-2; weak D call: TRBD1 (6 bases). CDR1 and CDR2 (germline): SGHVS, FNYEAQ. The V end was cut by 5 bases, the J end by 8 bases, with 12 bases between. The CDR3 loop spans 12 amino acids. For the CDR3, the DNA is TGTGCCAGCAGCGCCAGCGGGGGCGGCTACACCTTC. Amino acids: CASSASGGGYTF.

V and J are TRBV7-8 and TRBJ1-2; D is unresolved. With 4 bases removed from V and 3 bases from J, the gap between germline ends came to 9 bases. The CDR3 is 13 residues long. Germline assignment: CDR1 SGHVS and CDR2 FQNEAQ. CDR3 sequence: CASSSLGHYGYTF. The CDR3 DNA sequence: TGTGCCAGCAGCTCCCTAGGTCACTATGGCTACACCTTC.

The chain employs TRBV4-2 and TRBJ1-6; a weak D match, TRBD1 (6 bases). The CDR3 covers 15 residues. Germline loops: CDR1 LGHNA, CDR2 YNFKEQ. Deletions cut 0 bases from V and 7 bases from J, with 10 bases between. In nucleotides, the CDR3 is TGTGCCAGCAGCCAAGATGAACAGGGAAATTCACCCCTCCACTTT. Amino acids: CASSQDEQGNSPLHF.

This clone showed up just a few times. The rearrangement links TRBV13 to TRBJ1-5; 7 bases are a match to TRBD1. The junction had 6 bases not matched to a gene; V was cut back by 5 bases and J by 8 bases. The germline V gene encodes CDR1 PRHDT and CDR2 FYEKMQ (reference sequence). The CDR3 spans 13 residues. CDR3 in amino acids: CASSPGQKKPQHF. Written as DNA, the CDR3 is TGTGCCAGCAGCCCGGGACAGAAGAAGCCCCAGCATTTT.

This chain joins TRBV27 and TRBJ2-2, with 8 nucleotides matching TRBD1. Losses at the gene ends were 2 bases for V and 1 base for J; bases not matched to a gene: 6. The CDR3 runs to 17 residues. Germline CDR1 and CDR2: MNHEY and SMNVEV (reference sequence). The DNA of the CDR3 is TGTGCCAGCAGTTTAACCCGGACAGGGTTGAACACCGGGGAGCTGTTTTTT. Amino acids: CASSLTRTGLNTGELFF.

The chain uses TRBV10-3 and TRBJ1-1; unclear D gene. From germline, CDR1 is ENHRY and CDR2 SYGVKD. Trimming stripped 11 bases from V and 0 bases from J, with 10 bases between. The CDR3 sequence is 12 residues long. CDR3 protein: CAARGMNTEAFF. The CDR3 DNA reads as TGTGCCGCCCGAGGGATGAACACTGAAGCTTTCTTT.

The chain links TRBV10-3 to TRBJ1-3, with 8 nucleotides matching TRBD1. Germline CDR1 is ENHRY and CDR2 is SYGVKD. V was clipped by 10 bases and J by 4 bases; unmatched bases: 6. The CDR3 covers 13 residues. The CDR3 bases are TGTGCCACGACAGGGGTGGGAGGAAACACCATATATTTT. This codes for CATTGVGGNTIYF.

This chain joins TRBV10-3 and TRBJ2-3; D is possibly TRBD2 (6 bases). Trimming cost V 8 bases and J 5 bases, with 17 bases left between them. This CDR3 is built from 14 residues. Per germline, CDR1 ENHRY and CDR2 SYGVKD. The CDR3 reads CAIAGSGQIDTQYF. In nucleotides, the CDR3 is TGTGCCATCGCCGGGAGTGGGCAGATAGATACGCAGTATTTT.

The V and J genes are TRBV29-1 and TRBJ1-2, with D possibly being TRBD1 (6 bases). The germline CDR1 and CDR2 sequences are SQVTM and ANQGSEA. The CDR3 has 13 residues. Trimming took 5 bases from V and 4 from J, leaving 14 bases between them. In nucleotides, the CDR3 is TGCAGCGTTCAAAGTGGGGGCGGCTATGGCTACACCTTC. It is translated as CSVQSGGGYGYTF.

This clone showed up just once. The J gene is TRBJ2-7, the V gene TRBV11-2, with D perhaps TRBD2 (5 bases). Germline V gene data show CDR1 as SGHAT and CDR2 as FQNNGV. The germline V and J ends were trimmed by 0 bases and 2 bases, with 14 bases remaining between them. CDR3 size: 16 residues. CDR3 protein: CASSLDHRRVTYEQYF. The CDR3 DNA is TGTGCCAGCAGCTTAGATCACCGGCGGGTAACCTACGAGCAGTACTTC.

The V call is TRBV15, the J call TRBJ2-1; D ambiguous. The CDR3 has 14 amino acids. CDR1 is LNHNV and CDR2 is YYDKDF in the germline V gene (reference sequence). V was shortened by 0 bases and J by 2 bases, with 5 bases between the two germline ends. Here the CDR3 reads CATSRDRTYNEQFF. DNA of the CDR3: TGTGCCACCAGCAGAGATCGTACCTACAATGAGCAGTTCTTC.

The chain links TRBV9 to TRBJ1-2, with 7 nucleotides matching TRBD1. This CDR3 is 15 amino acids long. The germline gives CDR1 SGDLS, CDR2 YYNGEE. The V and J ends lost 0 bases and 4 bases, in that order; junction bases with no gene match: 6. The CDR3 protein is CASSVDPGGFYGYTF. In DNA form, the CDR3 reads TGTGCCAGCAGCGTAGACCCAGGGGGTTTCTATGGCTACACCTTC.

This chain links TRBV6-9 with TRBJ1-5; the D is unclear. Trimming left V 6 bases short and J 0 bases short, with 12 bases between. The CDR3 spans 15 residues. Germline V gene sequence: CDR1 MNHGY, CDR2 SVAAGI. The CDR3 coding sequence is TGTGCCAGCAGACCCGCAGGCCCTAGCAATCAGCCCCAGCATTTT. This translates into CASRPAGPSNQPQHF.

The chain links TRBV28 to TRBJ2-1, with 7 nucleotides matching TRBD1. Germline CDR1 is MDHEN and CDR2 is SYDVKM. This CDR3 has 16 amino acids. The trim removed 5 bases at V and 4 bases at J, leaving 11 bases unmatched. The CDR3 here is CASSLQTGLPYNEQFF. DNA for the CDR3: TGTGCCAGCAGTCTTCAGACAGGGCTACCTTACAATGAGCAGTTCTTC. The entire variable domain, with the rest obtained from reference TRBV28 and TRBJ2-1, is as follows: DVKVTQSSRYLVKRTGEKVFLECVQDMDHENMFWYRQDPGLGLRLIYFSYDVKMKEKGDIPEGYSVSREKKERFSLILESASTNQTSMYLCASSLQTGLPYNEQFFGPGTRLTVL.

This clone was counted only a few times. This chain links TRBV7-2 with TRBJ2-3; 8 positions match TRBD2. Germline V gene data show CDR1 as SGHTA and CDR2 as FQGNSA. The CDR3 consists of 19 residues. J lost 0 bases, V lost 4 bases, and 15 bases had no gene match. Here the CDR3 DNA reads TGTGCCAGCAGCTCACGCCGATTTTGGCGGGGGGTCAGCACAGATACGCAGTATTTT. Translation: CASSSRRFWRGVSTDTQYF.

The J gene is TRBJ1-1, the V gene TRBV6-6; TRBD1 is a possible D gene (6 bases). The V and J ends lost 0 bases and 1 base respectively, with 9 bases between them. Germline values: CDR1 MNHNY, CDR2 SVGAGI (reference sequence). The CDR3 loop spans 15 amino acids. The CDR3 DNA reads TGTGCCAGCAGTTACTCTCCCAGGGGGAACACTGAAGCTTTCTTT. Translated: CASSYSPRGNTEAFF.

The CDR3 DNA follows: TGTGCCAGCAAAGAGGGGGGGCTCGGAGAGACCCAGTACTTC. It translates to CASKEGGLGETQYF. The chain has TRBV4-2 and TRBJ2-5, with D possibly TRBD2 on 7 matching bases. Trimming stripped 7 bases from V and 4 bases from J, with 16 bases between. The CDR3 runs 14 residues. Germline V CDR1 and CDR2: LGHNA, YNFKEQ.

The CDR3 DNA sequence: TGTGCCAGCTCACCACGGGGCGGCAATCAGCCCCAGCATTTT. It translates to CASSPRGGNQPQHF. V and J are TRBV18 and TRBJ1-5; D may be TRBD1 (5 bases). This CDR3 comprises 14 residues. V shed 1 base and J shed 2 bases, with 6 bases lying between them. CDR1 is KGHSH and CDR2 is LQKENI in the germline V gene. The whole variable domain, remainder taken from reference TRBV18 and TRBJ1-5, is NAGVMQNPRHLVRRRGQEARLRCSPMKGHSHVYWYRQLPEEGLKFMVYLQKENIIDESGMPKERFSAEFPKEGPSILRIQQVVRGDSAAYFCASSPRGGNQPQHFGDGTRLSIL.

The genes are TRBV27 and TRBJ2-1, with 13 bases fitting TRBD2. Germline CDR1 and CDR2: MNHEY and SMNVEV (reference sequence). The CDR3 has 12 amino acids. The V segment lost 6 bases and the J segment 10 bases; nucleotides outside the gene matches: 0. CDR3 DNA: TGTGCCAGCAGGGGACTAGCGGGAGAGCAGTTCTTC. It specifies CASRGLAGEQFF.

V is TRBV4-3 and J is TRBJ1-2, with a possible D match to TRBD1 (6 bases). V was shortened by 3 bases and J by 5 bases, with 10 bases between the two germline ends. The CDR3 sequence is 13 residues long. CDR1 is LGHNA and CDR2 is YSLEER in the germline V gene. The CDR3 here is CASSHGGPYGYTF. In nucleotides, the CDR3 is TGCGCCAGCAGCCACGGGGGGCCGTATGGCTACACCTTC.

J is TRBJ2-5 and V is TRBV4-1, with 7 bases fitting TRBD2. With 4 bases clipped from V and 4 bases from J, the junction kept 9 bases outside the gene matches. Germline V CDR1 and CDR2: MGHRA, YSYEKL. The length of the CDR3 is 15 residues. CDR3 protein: CASSRRAGDGETQYF. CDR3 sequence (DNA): TGCGCCAGCAGCCGACGGGCGGGGGATGGAGAGACCCAGTACTTC.

CDR3 nucleotide sequence: TGTGCCAGCAGCAGGGGGAACGAGCAGTACTTC. It yields the protein CASSRGNEQYF. The gene calls are TRBV9 and TRBJ2-7; a weak D match, TRBD1 (6 bases). The germline V and J ends were trimmed by 4 bases and 5 bases, with 7 bases remaining between them. The CDR3 is 11 residues long. The V gene's germline CDR1 is SGDLS and CDR2 YYNGEE.

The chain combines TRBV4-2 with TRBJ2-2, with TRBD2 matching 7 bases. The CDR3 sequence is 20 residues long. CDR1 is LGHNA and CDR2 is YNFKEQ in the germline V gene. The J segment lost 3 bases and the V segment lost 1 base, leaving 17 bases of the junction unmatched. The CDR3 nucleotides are TGTGCCAGCAGCCAAGCCGTGGGAGCAGGGCGTGGGGGGGACACCGGGGAGCTGTTTTTT. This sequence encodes CASSQAVGAGRGGDTGELFF.

This CDR3 is CATSRDPPSAGWTEAFF. The CDR3 nucleotides are TGTGCCACCAGCAGAGATCCCCCCTCGGCAGGATGGACTGAAGCTTTCTTT. The rearrangement joins TRBV15 to TRBJ1-1; D gene uncertain. Trimming left V 0 bases short and J 5 bases short, with 19 bases between. From germline, CDR1 is LNHNV and CDR2 YYDKDF (reference sequence). The CDR3 is 17 residues long. The entire variable domain, with the rest obtained from reference TRBV15 and TRBJ1-1, is as follows: DAMVIQNPRYQVTQFGKPVTLSCSQTLNHNVMYWYQQKSSQAPKLLFHYYDKDFNNEADTPDNFQSRRPNTSFCFLDIRSPGLGDTAMYLCATSRDPPSAGWTEAFFGQGTRLTVV.

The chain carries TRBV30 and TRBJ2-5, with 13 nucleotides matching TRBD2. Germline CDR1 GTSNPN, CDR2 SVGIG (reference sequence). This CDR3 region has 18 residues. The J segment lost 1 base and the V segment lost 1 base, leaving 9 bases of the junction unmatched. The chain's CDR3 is CAWSGARTSGSIQETQYF. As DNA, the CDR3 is TGTGCCTGGAGTGGGGCCCGGACTAGCGGGAGTATCCAAGAGACCCAGTACTTC.

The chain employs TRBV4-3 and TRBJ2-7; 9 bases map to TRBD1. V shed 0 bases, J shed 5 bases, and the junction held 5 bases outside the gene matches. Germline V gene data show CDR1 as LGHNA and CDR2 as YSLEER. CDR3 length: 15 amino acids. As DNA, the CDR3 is TGCGCCAGCAGCCAAGATGCGGGACAGGGCGACGAGCAGTACTTC. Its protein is CASSQDAGQGDEQYF.

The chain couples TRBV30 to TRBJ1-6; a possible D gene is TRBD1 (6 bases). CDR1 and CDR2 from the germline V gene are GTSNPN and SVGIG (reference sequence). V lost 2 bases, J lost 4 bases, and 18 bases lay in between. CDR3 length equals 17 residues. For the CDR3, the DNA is TGTGCCTGGAGTACCCAAGCGGGGGGCTCGTATAATTCACCCCTCCACTTT. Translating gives CAWSTQAGGSYNSPLHF.